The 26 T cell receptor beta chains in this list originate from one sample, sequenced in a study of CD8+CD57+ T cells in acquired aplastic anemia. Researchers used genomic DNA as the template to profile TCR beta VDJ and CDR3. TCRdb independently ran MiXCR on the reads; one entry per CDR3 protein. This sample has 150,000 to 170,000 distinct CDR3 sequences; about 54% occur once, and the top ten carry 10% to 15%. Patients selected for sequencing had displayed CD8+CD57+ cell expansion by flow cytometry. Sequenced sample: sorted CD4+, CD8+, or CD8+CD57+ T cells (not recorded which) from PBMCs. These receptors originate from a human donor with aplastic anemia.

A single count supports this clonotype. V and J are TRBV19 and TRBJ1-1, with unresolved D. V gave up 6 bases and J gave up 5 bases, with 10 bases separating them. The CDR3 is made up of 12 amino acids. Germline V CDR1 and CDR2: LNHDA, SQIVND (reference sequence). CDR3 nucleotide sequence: TGTGCCAGTAGGGGATCGGAGACTGAAGCTTTCTTT. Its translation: CASRGSETEAFF.

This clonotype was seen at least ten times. The CDR3 here is CASSLEFMNTEAFF. CDR3 bases: TGTGCCAGCAGCTTAGAGTTCATGAACACTGAAGCTTTCTTT. This sequence joins TRBV7-6 and TRBJ1-1; D is undetermined. The V end lost 1 base, the J end lost 0 bases, and 6 bases lay between the germline ends. From germline, CDR1 is SGHVS and CDR2 FNYEAQ. The CDR3 is 14 residues long. Supplemented by reference TRBV7-6 and TRBJ1-1, the full variable domain reads GAGVSQSPRYKVTKRGQDVALRCDPISGHVSLYWYRQALGQGPEFLTYFNYEAQQDKSGLPNDRFSAERPEGSISTLTIQRTEQRDSAMYRCASSLEFMNTEAFFGQGTRLTVV.

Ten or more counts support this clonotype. CDR3 sequence (DNA): TGTGCCAGCAGCTTCGGGGGGGCGGGGGTTGAGGAGACCCAGTACTTC. Protein product: CASSFGGAGVEETQYF. V is TRBV7-9 and J is TRBJ2-5; TRBD2 matches 8 bases. Germline V gene lookup returns CDR1 SEHNR and CDR2 FQNEAQ (reference sequence). CDR3 length: 16 residues. V lost 3 bases and J lost 5; bases outside the gene matches: 11.

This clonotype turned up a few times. CDR3 in amino acids: CATSRPTPRDSNQPQHF. CDR3 in DNA: TGTGCCACCAGCAGGCCAACCCCCAGGGATAGCAATCAGCCCCAGCATTTT. This sequence joins TRBV15 and TRBJ1-5; D possibly corresponds to TRBD1 (5 bases). The CDR3 is made up of 17 amino acids. Trimming left V 3 bases short and J 0 bases short, with 15 bases between. CDR1 LNHNV and CDR2 YYDKDF come from the germline V gene (reference sequence).

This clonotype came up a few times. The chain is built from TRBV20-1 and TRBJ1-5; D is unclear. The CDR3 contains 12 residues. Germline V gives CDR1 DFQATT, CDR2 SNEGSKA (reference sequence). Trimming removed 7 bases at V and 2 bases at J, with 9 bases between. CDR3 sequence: CSELGGNQPQHF. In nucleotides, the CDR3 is TGCAGTGAGCTGGGAGGCAATCAGCCCCAGCATTTT.

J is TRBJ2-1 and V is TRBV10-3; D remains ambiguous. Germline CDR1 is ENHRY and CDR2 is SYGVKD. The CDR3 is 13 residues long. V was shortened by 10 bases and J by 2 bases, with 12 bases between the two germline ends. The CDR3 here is CATRSRPYNEQFF. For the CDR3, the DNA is TGTGCCACGCGCTCCCGTCCCTACAATGAGCAGTTCTTC.

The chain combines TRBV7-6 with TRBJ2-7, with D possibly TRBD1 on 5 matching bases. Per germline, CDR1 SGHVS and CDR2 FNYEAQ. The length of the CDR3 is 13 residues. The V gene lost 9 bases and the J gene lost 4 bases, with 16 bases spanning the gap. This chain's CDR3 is CASALRQGYEQYF. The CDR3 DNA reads TGTGCCAGTGCCCTACGGCAGGGTTACGAGCAGTACTTC.

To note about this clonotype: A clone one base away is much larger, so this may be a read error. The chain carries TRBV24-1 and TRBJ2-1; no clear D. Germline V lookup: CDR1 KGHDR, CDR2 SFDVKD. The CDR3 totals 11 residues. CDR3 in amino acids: CATSDWNEQLF. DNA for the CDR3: TGTGCCACCAGTGATTGGAATGAGCAGCTCTTC.

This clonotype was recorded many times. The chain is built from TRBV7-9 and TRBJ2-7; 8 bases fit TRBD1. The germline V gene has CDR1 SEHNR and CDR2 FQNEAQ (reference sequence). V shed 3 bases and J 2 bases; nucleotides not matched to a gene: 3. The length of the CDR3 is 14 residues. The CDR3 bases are TGTGCCAGCAGCTTTGTGACAGGGGCCTACGAGCAGTACTTC. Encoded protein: CASSFVTGAYEQYF.

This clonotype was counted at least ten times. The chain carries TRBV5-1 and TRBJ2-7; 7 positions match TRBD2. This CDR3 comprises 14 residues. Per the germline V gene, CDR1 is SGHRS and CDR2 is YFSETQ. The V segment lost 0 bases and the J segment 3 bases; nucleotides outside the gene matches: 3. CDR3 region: CASSLGGGNYEQYF. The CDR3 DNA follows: TGCGCCAGCAGCTTGGGGGGAGGGAACTACGAGCAGTACTTC. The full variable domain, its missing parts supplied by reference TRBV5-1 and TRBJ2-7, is KAGVTQTPRYLIKTRGQQVTLSCSPISGHRSVSWYQQTPGQGLQFLFEYFSETQRNKGNFPGRFSGRQFSNSRSEMNVSTLELGDSALYLCASSLGGGNYEQYFGPGTRLTVT.

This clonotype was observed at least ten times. For the CDR3, the DNA is TGCAGTGCTAGAGATCCGGGCCAAAAAAAGTTGGGGGTTCAAGAGACCCAGTACTTC. Its protein product is CSARDPGQKKLGVQETQYF. The chain links TRBV20-1 to TRBJ2-5; D is possibly TRBD1 or TRBD2 (5 bases each). The germline V gene has CDR1 DFQATT and CDR2 SNEGSKA (reference sequence). With 0 bases removed from V and 2 bases from J, the gap between germline ends came to 25 bases. The CDR3 extends over 19 amino acids.

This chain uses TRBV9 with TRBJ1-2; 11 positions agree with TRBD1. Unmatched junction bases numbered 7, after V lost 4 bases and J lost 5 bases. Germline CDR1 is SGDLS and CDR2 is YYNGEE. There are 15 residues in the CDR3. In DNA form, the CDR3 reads TGTGCCAGCAGCTTCGGACAGGGGGCGGAGTATGGCTACACCTTC. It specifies CASSFGQGAEYGYTF.

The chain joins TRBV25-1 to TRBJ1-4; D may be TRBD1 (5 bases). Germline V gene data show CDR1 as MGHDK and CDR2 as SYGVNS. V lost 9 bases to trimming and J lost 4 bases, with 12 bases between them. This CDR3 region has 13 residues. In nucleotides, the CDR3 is TGTGCCAGTTCCGACAGACGTAATGAAAAACTGTTTTTT. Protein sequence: CASSDRRNEKLFF.

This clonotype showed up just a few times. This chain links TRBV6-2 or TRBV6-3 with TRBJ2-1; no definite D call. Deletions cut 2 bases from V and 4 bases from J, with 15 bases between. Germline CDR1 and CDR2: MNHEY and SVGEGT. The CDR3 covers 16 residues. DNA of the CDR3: TGTGCCAGCAGTTACGGCCGAAGGGCCTCTTACAATGAGCAGTTCTTC. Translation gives CASSYGRRASYNEQFF.

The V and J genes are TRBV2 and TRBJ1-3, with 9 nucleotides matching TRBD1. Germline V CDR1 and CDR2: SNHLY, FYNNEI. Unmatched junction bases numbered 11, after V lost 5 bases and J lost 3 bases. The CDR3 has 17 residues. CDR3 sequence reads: CASSRGTGNSFGNTIYF. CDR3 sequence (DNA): TGTGCCAGCAGTAGAGGGACAGGGAACAGCTTTGGAAACACCATATATTTT. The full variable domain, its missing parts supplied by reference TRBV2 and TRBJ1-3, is EPEVTQTPSHQVTQMGQEVILRCVPISNHLYFYWYRQILGQKVEFLVSFYNNEISEKSEIFDDQFSVERPDGSNFTLKIRSTKLEDSAMYFCASSRGTGNSFGNTIYFGEGSWLTVV.

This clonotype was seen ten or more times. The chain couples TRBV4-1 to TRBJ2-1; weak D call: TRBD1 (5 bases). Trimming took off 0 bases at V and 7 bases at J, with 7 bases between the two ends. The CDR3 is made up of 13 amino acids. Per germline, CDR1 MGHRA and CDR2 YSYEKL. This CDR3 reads CASSQDQGNEQFF. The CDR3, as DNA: TGCGCCAGCAGCCAAGATCAGGGTAATGAGCAGTTCTTC.

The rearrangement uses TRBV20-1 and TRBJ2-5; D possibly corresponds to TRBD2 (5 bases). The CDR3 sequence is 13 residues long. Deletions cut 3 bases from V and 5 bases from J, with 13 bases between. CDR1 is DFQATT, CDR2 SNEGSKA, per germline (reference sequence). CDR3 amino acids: CSASVRGRETQYF. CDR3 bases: TGCAGTGCTAGTGTACGCGGGCGGGAGACCCAGTACTTC.

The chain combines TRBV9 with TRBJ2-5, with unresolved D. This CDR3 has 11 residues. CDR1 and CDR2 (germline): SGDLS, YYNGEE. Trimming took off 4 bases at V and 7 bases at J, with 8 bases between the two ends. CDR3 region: CASSPNGTQYF. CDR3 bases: TGTGCCAGCAGCCCCAACGGGACCCAGTACTTC.

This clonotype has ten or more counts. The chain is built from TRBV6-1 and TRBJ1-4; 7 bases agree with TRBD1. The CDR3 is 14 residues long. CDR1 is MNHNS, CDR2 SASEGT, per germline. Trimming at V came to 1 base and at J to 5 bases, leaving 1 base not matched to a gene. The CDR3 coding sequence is TGTGCCAGCAGTGAAGGACAGGGAAATGAAAAACTGTTTTTT. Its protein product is CASSEGQGNEKLFF.

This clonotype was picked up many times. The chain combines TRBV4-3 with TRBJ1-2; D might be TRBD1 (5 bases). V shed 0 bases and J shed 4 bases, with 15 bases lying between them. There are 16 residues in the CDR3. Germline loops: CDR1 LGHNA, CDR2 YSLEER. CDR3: CASSQDRQGHGYGYTF. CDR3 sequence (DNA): TGCGCCAGCAGCCAAGATCGGCAGGGCCATGGCTATGGCTACACCTTC.

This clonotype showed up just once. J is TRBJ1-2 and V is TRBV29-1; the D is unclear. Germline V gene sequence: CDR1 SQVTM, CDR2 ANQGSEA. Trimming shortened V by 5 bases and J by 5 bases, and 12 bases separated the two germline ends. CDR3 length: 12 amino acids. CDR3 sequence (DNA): TGCAGCGTTCTCAGTGCCGTTTATGGCTACACCTTC. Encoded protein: CSVLSAVYGYTF.

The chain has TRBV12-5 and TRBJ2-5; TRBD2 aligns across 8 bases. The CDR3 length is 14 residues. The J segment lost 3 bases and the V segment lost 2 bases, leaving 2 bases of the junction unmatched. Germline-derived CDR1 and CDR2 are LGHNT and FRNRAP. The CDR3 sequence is CASGLSGSKETQYF. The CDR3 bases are TGTGCTAGTGGTTTGAGCGGGAGTAAAGAGACCCAGTACTTC.

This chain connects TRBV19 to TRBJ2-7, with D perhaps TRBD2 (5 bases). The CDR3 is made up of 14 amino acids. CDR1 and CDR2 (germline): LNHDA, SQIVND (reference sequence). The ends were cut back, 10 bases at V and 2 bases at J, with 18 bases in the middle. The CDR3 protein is CATLPVGRTYEQYF. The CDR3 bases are TGTGCCACTCTCCCGGTGGGGAGAACCTACGAGCAGTACTTC.

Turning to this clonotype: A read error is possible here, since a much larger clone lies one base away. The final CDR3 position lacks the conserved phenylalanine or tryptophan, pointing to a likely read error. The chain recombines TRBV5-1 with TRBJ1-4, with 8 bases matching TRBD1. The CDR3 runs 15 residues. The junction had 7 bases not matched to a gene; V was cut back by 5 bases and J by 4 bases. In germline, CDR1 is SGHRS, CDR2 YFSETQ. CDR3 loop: CASSPPGQDNEKLFL. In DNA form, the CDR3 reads TGCGCCAGCAGTCCTCCGGGACAGGATAATGAAAAACTGTTTCTT.

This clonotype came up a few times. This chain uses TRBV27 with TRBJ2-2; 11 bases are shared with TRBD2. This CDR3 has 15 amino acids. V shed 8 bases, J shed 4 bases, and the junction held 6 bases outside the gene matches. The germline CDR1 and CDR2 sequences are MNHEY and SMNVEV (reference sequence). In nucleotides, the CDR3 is TGTGCCAGCGTCTCCGGGACTAGCGGCACCGGGGAGCTGTTTTTT. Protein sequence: CASVSGTSGTGELFF.

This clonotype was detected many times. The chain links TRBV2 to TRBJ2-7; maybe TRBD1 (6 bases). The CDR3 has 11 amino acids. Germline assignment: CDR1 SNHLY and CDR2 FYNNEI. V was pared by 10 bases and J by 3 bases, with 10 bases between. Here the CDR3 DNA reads TGTGCCACCCTGGACAGCTACGAGCAGTACTTC. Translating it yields CATLDSYEQYF.